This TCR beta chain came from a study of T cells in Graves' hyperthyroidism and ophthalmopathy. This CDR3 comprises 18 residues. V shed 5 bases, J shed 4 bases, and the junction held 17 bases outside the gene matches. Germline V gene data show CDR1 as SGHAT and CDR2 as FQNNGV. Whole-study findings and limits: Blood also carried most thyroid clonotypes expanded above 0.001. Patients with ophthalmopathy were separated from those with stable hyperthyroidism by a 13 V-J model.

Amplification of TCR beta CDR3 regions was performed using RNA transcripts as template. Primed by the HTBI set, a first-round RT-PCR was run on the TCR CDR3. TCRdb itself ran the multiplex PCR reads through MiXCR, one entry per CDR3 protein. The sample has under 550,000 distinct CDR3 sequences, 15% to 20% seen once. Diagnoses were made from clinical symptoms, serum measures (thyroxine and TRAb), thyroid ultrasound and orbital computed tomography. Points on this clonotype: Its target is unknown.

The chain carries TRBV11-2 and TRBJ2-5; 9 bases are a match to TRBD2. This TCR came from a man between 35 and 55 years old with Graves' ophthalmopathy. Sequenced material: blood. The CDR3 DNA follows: TGTGCCAGCAGCGTTAGCGGGAGTACCCTTGGGGGGAGAGAGACCCAGTACTTC. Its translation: CASSVSGSTLGGRETQYF.